This TCR beta chain was identified during a study of blood T cell repertoires in COVID-19. Across the whole study: Collection of acute and convalescent COVID-19 samples took place in the United States, Italy and Spain. PBMCs, B-cell-depleted T cells, or T cells provided the cDNA or gDNA that made up the material.

CDR3 length: 12 residues. Germline CDR1 and CDR2: LNHDA and SQIVND (reference sequence). The V end was cut by 9 bases, the J end by 6 bases, with 13 bases between. Per the authors' pipeline: Amplification of reference gene primers was used by the study to estimate nucleated cell counts. Sequencing was performed with immunoSEQ multiplex PCR; in TCRdb, only in-frame clones are kept and a portion is missing. V and J calls and clone size are those listed in that table; D and trimming were worked out from the DNA. Of approximately 180,000 clones listed, roughly 85% are singletons. This clonotype was obtained from a human donor with active or convalescent COVID-19. The donor label of this sample is uncertain. The V call is TRBV19, the J call TRBJ2-3; TRBD2 is a possible D gene (6 bases). The sample comprised peripheral blood. CDR3: CASGGVGDTQYF. For the CDR3, the DNA is TGTGCCAGCGGCGGGGTAGGGGATACGCAGTATTTT. The entire variable domain, with the rest obtained from reference TRBV19 and TRBJ2-3, is as follows: DGGITQSPKYLFRKEGQNVTLSCEQNLNHDAMYWYRQDPGQGLRLIYYSQIVNDFQKGDIAEGYSVSREKKESFPLTVTSAQKNPTAFYLCASGGVGDTQYFGPGTRLTVL.